The sequence of this T cell receptor beta chain was determined in a study of T cell clonality in common variable immunodeficiency. This clone was picked up many times. Read sequence stops 3 residues before the CDR3 end, and the germline J gene provides the missing end. CDR1 and CDR2 from the germline V gene are DFQATT and SNEGSKA (reference sequence). This CDR3 has 15 amino acids. V lost 3 bases and J 4 bases, leaving 16 bases between the germline ends. Repertoires were generated with immunoSEQ multiplex PCR, while TCRdb's copy carries only in-frame clones and drops some. Altogether around 52,000 clones were found in the sample, and no singletons occur.

The V gene is TRBV20-1, the J gene TRBJ2-1; weak D call: TRBD2 (5 bases). The sample consisted of peripheral blood mononuclear cells. This receptor was taken from a person between 18 and 69 years old in good health. CDR3 DNA, as far as it was read: TGCAGTGCTAGGGGCGAGGAGGCTGGGTACAATGAG. Translated: CSARGEEAGYNE. The CDR3 in its entirety is CSARGEEAGYNEQFF.